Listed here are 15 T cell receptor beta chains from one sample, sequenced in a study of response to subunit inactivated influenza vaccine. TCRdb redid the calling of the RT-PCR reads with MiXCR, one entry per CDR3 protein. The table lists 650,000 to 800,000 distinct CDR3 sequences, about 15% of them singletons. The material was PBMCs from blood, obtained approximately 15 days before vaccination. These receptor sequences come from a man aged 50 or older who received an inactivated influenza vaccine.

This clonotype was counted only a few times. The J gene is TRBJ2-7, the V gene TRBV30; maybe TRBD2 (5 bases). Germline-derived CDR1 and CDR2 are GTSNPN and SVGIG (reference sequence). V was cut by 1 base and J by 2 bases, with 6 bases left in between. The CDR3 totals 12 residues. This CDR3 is CAWSGGAYEQYF. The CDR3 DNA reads TGTGCCTGGAGTGGGGGAGCCTACGAGCAGTACTTC.

Here the CDR3 reads CSVEDGPGQYF. For the CDR3, the DNA is TGCAGCGTTGAAGATGGGCCAGGGCAGTACTTC. The rearrangement uses TRBV29-1 and TRBJ2-7; D gene ambiguous. The germline CDR1 and CDR2 sequences are SQVTM and ANQGSEA. This CDR3 contains 11 residues. The V and J ends lost 0 bases and 9 bases respectively, with 9 bases between them.

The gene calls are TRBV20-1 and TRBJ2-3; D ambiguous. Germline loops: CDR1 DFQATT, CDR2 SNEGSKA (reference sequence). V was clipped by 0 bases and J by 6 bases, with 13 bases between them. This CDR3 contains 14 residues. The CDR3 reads CSAREVERSDTQYF. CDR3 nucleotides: TGCAGTGCTAGAGAAGTAGAGCGCTCGGATACGCAGTATTTT.

The CDR3 sequence is CASSLFYAFREPFTDTQYF. The CDR3 DNA sequence: TGTGCCAGCAGCTTATTTTATGCGTTCCGAGAACCCTTCACAGATACGCAGTATTTT. V is TRBV11-1 and J is TRBJ2-3; D remains ambiguous. Trimming stripped 2 bases from V and 2 bases from J, with 23 bases between. Germline values: CDR1 SGHAT, CDR2 FQDESV (reference sequence). This CDR3 comprises 19 residues. The whole variable domain, filled in from reference TRBV11-1 and TRBJ2-3, reads EAEVAQSPRYKITEKSQAVAFWCDPISGHATLYWYRQILGQGPELLVQFQDESVVDDSQLPKDRFSAERLKGVDSTLKIQPAELGDSAMYLCASSLFYAFREPFTDTQYFGPGTRLTVL.

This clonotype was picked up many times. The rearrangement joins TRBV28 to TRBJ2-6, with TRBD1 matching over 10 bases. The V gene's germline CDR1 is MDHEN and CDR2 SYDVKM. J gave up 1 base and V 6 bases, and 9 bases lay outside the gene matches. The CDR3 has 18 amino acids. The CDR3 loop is CASSLARQGASGANVLTF. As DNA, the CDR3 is TGTGCCAGCAGCCTAGCAAGACAGGGGGCTTCTGGGGCCAACGTCCTGACTTTC.

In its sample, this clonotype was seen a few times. Written as DNA, the CDR3 is TGTGCCAGCGGATGGGCAGGGGTTGGAAACACCATATATTTT. Its protein is CASGWAGVGNTIYF. The chain couples TRBV25-1 to TRBJ1-3, with a weak D call TRBD1 (6 bases). From germline, CDR1 is MGHDK and CDR2 SYGVNS. The CDR3 loop spans 14 amino acids. Trimming took off 8 bases at V and 3 bases at J, with 14 bases between the two ends.

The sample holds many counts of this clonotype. The CDR3 is CASSLTGTEAGELFF. In DNA, the CDR3 is TGCGCCAGCAGCTTGACCGGGACAGAGGCCGGGGAGCTGTTTTTT. The chain joins TRBV5-1 to TRBJ2-2, with 7 bases matching TRBD1. Unmatched junction bases numbered 6, after V lost 1 base and J lost 6 bases. Germline CDR1 is SGHRS and CDR2 is YFSETQ. This CDR3 region has 15 residues.

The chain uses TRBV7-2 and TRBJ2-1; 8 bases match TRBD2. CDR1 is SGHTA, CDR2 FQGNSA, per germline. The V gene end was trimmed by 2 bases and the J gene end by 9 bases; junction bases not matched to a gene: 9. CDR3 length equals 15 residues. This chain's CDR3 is CASSLNGLAGTEQFF. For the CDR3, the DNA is TGTGCCAGCAGCTTAAATGGCCTAGCGGGTACTGAGCAGTTCTTC.

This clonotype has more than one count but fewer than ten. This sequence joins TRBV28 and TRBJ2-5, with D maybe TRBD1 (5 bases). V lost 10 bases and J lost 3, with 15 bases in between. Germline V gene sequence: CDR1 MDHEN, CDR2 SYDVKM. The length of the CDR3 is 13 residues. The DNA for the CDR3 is TGTGCCACCACTCAAGGGGCTGAAGAGACCCAGTACTTC. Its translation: CATTQGAEETQYF. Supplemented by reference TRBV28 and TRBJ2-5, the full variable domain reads DVKVTQSSRYLVKRTGEKVFLECVQDMDHENMFWYRQDPGLGLRLIYFSYDVKMKEKGDIPEGYSVSREKKERFSLILESASTNQTSMYLCATTQGAEETQYFGPGTRLLVL.

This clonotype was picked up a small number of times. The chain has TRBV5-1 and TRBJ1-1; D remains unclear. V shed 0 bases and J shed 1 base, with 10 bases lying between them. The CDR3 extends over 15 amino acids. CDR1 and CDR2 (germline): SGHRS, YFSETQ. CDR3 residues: CASSLEGESNTEAFF. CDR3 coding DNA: TGCGCCAGCAGCTTGGAGGGTGAATCGAACACTGAAGCTTTCTTT.

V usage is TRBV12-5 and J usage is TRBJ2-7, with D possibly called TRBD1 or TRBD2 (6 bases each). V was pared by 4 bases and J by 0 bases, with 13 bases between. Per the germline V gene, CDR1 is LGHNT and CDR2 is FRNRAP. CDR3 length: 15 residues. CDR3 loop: CASGSPGASSYEQYF. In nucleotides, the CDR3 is TGTGCTAGTGGTTCGCCGGGGGCCAGCTCCTACGAGCAGTACTTC. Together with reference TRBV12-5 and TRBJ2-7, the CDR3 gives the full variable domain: DARVTQTPRHKVTEMGQEVTMRCQPILGHNTVFWYRQTMMQGLELLAYFRNRAPLDDSGMPKDRFSAEMPDATLATLKIQPSEPRDSAVYFCASGSPGASSYEQYFGPGTRLTVT.

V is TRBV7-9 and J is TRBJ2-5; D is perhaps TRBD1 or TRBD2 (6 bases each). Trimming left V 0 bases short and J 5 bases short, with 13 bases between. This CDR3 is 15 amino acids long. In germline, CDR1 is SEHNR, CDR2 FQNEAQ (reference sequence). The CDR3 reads CASSLAGGWQETQYF. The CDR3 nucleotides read TGTGCCAGCAGCTTAGCGGGGGGCTGGCAGGAGACCCAGTACTTC. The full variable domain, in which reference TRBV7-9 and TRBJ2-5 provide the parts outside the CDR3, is DTGVSQNPRHKITKRGQNVTFRCDPISEHNRLYWYRQTLGQGPEFLTYFQNEAQLEKSRLLSDRFSAERPKGSFSTLEIQRTEQGDSAMYLCASSLAGGWQETQYFGPGTRLLVL.

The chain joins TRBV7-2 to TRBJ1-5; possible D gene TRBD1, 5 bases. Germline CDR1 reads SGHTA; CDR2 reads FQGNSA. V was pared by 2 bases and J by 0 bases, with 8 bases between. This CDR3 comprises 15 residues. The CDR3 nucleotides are TGTGCCAGCAGCTTACGACAGTATAGCAATCAGCCCCAGCATTTT. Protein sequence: CASSLRQYSNQPQHF.

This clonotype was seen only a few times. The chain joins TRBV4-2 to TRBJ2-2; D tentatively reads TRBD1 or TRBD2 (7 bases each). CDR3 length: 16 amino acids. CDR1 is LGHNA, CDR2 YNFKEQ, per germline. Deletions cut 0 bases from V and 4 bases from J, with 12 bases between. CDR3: CASSQDRGGITGELFF. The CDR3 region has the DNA TGTGCCAGCAGCCAAGACAGGGGGGGGATCACCGGGGAGCTGTTTTTT.

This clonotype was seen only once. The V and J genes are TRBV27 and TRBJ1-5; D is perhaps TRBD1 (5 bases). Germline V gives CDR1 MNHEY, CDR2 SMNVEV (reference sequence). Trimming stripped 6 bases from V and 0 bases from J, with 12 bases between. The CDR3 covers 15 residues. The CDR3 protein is CASRVWGNSNQPQHF. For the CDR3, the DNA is TGTGCCAGCAGGGTGTGGGGGAATAGCAATCAGCCCCAGCATTTT.